The present entry profiles one TCR beta chain with its context. This CDR3 is built from 17 residues. Germline lookup yields CDR1 MDHEN and CDR2 SYDVKM. Losses at the gene ends were 6 bases for V and 1 base for J; bases not matched to a gene: 10. This sample was included in a study of blood T cell repertoires in COVID-19. Across the study: Samples of COVID-19 (acute and convalescent) were obtained from the United States, Italy and Spain. T cells, B-cell-depleted T cells, or PBMCs supplied cDNA or gDNA.

Participant age was about 18 to 89 years, and participants resided in about 25 US areas. Participant-reported clinical history was the basis for cohort assignment. Repertoires were generated with immunoSEQ multiplex PCR, while TCRdb's copy carries only in-frame clones and drops some. The sample gives fewer than 200,000 clones, around 83% of which show up once; 3.6% is in the top ten. The material sequenced was PBMCs or T cells enriched from blood (not recorded which). This receptor was taken from a woman between 50 and 59 years old in a cohort exposed to, infected with or recovered from COVID-19 (not recorded which). The rearrangement links TRBV28 to TRBJ1-5; 9 nucleotides agree with TRBD1. The CDR3 sequence is CASSLLGQGRSNQPQHF. CDR3 DNA: TGTGCCAGCAGCCTCCTGGGACAGGGAAGGAGCAATCAGCCCCAGCATTTT.